A single sample gave rise to the 7 T cell receptor beta chains below, sequenced in a study of a mutant IDH1 vaccine in newly diagnosed glioma. The antigens for these receptors are not known. The time point denotes: week 47, end of study. Each vaccine dose was 300 ug of mutant IDH1 20-mer peptide, with topical imiquimod. The protocol was immunoSEQ multiplex PCR, while the TCRdb copy is restricted to in-frame clones and leaves out a portion. Of about 31,000 clones in the sample, 75% to 95% are singletons; the top ten hold 5.1%. The sequencing used PBMCs, collected from a glioma patient whose treatment included an IDH1 peptide vaccine. The receptors shown here come from a woman between 35 and 50 years old with glioma.

V and J are TRBV19 and TRBJ1-5; D possibly corresponds to TRBD1 (5 bases). In germline, CDR1 is LNHDA, CDR2 SQIVND (reference sequence). This CDR3 has 16 residues. The germline V and J ends were trimmed by 0 bases and 2 bases, with 11 bases remaining between them. CDR3 coding DNA: TGTGCCAGTAGTATAGATCTTCAGGGAGGCAATCAGCCCCAGCATTTT. It is translated as CASSIDLQGGNQPQHF. The full variable domain, rest sourced from reference TRBV19 and TRBJ1-5, is DGGITQSPKYLFRKEGQNVTLSCEQNLNHDAMYWYRQDPGQGLRLIYYSQIVNDFQKGDIAEGYSVSREKKESFPLTVTSAQKNPTAFYLCASSIDLQGGNQPQHFGDGTRLSIL.

V and J are TRBV14 and TRBJ2-1; D is unresolved. Trimming removed 0 bases from V and 7 bases from J, with 7 bases in between. The CDR3 sequence is 13 residues long. The germline CDR1 and CDR2 sequences are SGHDN and FVKESK. The CDR3 DNA reads TGTGCCAGCAGCCAAGAGGTAGTGAATGAGCAGTTCTTC. It is translated as CASSQEVVNEQFF.

This chain uses TRBV27 with TRBJ1-1; weak D call: TRBD1 (5 bases). Trimming stripped 6 bases from V and 5 bases from J, with 13 bases between. CDR3 length: 13 residues. From germline, CDR1 is MNHEY and CDR2 SMNVEV (reference sequence). CDR3 sequence reads: CASRMQGWTEAFF. In nucleotides, the CDR3 is TGTGCCAGCAGAATGCAGGGATGGACTGAAGCTTTCTTT.

The chain joins TRBV7-9 to TRBJ2-7; D possibly corresponds to TRBD1 (5 bases). V gave up 5 bases and J gave up 1 base, with 12 bases separating them. This CDR3 spans 14 amino acids. Germline V gives CDR1 SEHNR, CDR2 FQNEAQ (reference sequence). CDR3 sequence: CASSVTGGSYEQYF. The CDR3 coding sequence is TGTGCCAGCAGCGTTACAGGCGGTTCCTACGAGCAGTACTTC.

The V and J genes are TRBV11-2 and TRBJ1-1; 11 bases agree with TRBD1. CDR1 SGHAT and CDR2 FQNNGV come from the germline V gene. The CDR3 has 17 amino acids. V was pared by 1 base and J by 3 bases, with 7 bases of the junction left unmatched. The CDR3 here is CASSLVGQGASDTEAFF. The CDR3 DNA reads TGTGCCAGCAGCTTAGTAGGACAGGGGGCCTCGGACACTGAAGCTTTCTTT.

This chain links TRBV6-1 with TRBJ2-2, with 8 nucleotides matching TRBD1. The junction had 7 bases not matched to a gene; V was cut back by 4 bases and J by 6 bases. Germline values: CDR1 MNHNS, CDR2 SASEGT. CDR3 length equals 15 residues. The DNA of the CDR3 is TGTGCCAGCAGTGGCCGGACAGGGAGAGCCGGGGAGCTGTTTTTT. It is translated as CASSGRTGRAGELFF.

This clone was detected only a few times. The chain has TRBV6-1 and TRBJ1-2; possibly TRBD1 for D (5 bases). The CDR3 is 10 amino acids. Germline V lookup: CDR1 MNHNS, CDR2 SASEGT. With 8 bases removed from V and 7 bases from J, the gap between germline ends came to 8 bases. In DNA form, the CDR3 reads TGTGCCAGCCGGCAGGGTGGCTACACCTTC. Its protein product is CASRQGGYTF.